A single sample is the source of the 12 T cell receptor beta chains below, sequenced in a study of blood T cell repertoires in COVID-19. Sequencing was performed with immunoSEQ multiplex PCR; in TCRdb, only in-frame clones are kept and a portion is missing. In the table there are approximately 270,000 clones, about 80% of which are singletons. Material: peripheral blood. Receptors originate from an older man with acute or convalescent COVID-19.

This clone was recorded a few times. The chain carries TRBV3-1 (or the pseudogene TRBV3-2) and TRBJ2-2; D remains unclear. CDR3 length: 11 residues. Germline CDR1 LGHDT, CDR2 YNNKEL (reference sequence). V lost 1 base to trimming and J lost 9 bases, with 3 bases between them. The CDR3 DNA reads TGTGCCAGCAGCCAAGTCAGGGAGCTGTTTTTT. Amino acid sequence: CASSQVRELFF.

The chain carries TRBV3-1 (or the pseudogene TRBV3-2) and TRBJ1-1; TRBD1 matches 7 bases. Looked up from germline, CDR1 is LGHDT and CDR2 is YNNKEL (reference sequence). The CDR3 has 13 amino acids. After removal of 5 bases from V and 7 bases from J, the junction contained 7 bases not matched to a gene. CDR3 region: CASSYTGVDEAFF. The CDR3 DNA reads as TGTGCCAGCAGCTATACAGGGGTGGATGAAGCTTTCTTT.

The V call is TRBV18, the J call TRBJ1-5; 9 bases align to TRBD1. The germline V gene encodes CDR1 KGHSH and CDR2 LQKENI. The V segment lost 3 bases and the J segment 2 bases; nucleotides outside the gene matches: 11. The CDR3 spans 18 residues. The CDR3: CASSPRGTGRIGNQPQHF. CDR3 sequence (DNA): TGTGCCAGCTCACCCCGGGGGACAGGGAGAATCGGCAATCAGCCCCAGCATTTT.

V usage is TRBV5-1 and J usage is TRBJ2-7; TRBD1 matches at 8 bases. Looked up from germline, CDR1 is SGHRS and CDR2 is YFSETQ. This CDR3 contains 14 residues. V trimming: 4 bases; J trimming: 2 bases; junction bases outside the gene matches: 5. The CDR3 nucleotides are TGCGCCAGCAGCGGCCTACAGGGGGCCTACGAGCAGTACTTC. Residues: CASSGLQGAYEQYF.

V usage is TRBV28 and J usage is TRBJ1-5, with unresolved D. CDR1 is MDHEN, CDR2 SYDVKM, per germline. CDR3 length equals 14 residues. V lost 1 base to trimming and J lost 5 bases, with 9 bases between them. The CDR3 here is CASSLSGLDQPQHF. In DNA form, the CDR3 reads TGTGCCAGCAGTTTATCGGGGTTGGATCAGCCCCAGCATTTT.

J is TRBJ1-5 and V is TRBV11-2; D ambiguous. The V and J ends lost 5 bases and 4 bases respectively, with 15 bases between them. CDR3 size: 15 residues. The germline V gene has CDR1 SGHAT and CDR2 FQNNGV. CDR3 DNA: TGTGCCAGCAGCCCCGGAGGGTCGGCAAATCAGCCCCAGCATTTT. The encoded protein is CASSPGGSANQPQHF.

CDR3: CASSSRDRAAAANYGYTF. The CDR3 DNA follows: TGTGCCAGCAGCTCCCGGGACAGGGCTGCGGCAGCTAACTATGGCTACACCTTC. The chain has TRBV7-9 and TRBJ1-2; 9 nucleotides match TRBD1. Per the germline V gene, CDR1 is SEHNR and CDR2 is FQNEAQ (reference sequence). The CDR3 is 18 residues long. V dropped 4 bases and J dropped 0; count of bases not matched to a gene: 12.

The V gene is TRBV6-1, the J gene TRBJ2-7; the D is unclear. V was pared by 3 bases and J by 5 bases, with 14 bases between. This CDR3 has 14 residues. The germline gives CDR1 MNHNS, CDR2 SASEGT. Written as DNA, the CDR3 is TGTGCCAGCAGTGATAGCTTGACTTTGGACGAGCAGTACTTC. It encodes CASSDSLTLDEQYF.

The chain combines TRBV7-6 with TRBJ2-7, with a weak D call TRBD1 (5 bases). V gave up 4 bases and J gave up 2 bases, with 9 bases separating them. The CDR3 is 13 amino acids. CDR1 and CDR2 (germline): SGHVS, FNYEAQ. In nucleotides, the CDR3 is TGTGCCAGCAGCTCCTACAGGACCTACGAGCAGTACTTC. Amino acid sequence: CASSSYRTYEQYF.

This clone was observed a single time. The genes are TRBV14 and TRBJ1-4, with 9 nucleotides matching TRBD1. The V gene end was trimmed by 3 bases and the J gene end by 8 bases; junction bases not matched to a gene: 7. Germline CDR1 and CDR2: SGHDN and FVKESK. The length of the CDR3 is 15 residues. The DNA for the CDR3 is TGTGCCAGCAGCCATCTGGACAGGGGAGTGGAAAAACTGTTTTTT. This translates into CASSHLDRGVEKLFF.

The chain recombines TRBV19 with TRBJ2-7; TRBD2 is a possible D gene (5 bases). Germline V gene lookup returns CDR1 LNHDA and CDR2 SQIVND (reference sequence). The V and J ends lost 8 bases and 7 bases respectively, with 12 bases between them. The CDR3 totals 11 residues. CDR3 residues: CASQEGREQYF. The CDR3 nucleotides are TGTGCCAGTCAAGAGGGCCGTGAGCAGTACTTC.

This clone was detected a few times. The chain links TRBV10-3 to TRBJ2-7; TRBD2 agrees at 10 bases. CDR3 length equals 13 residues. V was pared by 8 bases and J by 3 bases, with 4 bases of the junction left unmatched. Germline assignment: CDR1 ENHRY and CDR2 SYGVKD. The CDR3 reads CAIRGTSDYEQYF. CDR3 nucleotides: TGTGCCATCCGTGGGACTAGCGACTACGAGCAGTACTTC.